Listed below are T cell receptor beta chains from one sample, sequenced in a study of memory CD4+ T cells and cytomegalovirus serostatus. Clones were sequenced by immunoSEQ multiplex PCR, and TCRdb holds only the in-frame ones, with some missing. The sample has tens of thousands of clones; approximately 76% are singletons. Sample: memory CD4+ T cells from blood. These receptor sequences come from an adult in good health and CMV-seronegative. Some clones in this sample may be carry-over from other donors' samples. Both conserved end residues are part of each CDR3. A D gene is named only where the DNA matches it firmly. Rows give clone size only sometimes, using once, few, many, or a class for an expanded clone.

V	J	size	D	CDR3	DNA
TRBV6-1	TRBJ1-1	.	.	CASSERTVNTEAFF	TGTGCCAGCAGTGAGCGGACGGTGAACACTGAAGCTTTCTTT
TRBV7-9	TRBJ2-5	.	TRBD2	CASSLAKRGGLGTQYF	TGTGCCAGCAGCTTAGCGAAGCGGGGGGGCCTGGGGACCCAGTACTTC
TRBV4-3	TRBJ1-5	.	.	CASSQRTGLQPQHF	TGCGCCAGCAGCCAACGGACCGGCCTACAGCCCCAGCATTTT
TRBV11-2	TRBJ2-3	.	.	CASSLVGVRDTQYF	TGTGCCAGCAGCTTAGTGGGGGTCAGAGATACGCAGTATTTT
TRBV5-6	TRBJ1-1	.	TRBD1	CASSSGTGRKNTEAFF	TGTGCCAGCAGCTCTGGGACAGGAAGAAAGAACACTGAAGCTTTCTTT
TRBV29-1	TRBJ2-7	.	.	CSVESGGWGEQYF	TGCAGCGTTGAGTCGGGGGGCTGGGGAGAGCAGTACTTC
TRBV11-3	TRBJ2-2	.	.	CASSLEYTGELFF	TGTGCCAGCAGCTTAGAATACACCGGGGAGCTGTTTTTT
TRBV19	TRBJ1-1	.	.	CASSNTGLNTEAFF	TGTGCCAGTAGTAATACAGGACTGAACACTGAAGCTTTCTTT
TRBV5-6	TRBJ1-1	.	TRBD1	CASSSPPGTGMDTEAFF	TGTGCCAGCAGCTCTCCGCCCGGGACAGGGATGGACACTGAAGCTTTCTTT
TRBV5-8	TRBJ1-2	few	.	CASSVTGSNYGYTF	TGTGCCAGCAGCGTTACAGGGTCTAACTATGGCTACACCTTC
TRBV9	TRBJ1-4	.	TRBD1	CASSVGPGIGGEKLFF	TGTGCCAGCAGCGTAGGACCCGGGATAGGGGGCGAAAAACTGTTTTTT
TRBV7-8	TRBJ1-3	.	.	CASSLAGGPYSGNTIYF	TGTGCCAGCAGCTTAGCTGGGGGCCCTTACTCTGGAAACACCATATATTTT
TRBV18	TRBJ2-7	.	.	CASSRREGINEQYF	TGTGCCAGCTCACGGCGAGAGGGGATCAACGAGCAGTACTTC
TRBV6-6	TRBJ1-1	few	.	CASTHRQTEAFF	TGTGCCAGCACCCATAGACAGACCGAAGCTTTCTTT
TRBV19	TRBJ1-2	.	TRBD1	CASSAGGFSNYGYTF	TGTGCCAGTAGTGCAGGGGGCTTCTCTAACTATGGCTACACCTTC
TRBV25-1	TRBJ1-2	.	TRBD1	CASSVTPGQGGRGYTF	TGTGCCAGCAGTGTAACACCGGGACAGGGTGGGAGAGGCTACACCTTC
TRBV6-1	TRBJ1-6	few	.	CASSELRQGNSPLHF	TGTGCCAGCAGTGAATTACGGCAGGGAAATTCACCCCTCCACTTT
TRBV20-1	TRBJ2-7	.	.	CSARGPYEQYF	TGCAGTGCTAGGGGCCCCTACGAGCAGTACTTC
TRBV27	TRBJ1-5	.	.	CASSSNRDLRPQHF	TGTGCCAGCAGTTCCAACAGGGACCTGCGGCCCCAGCATTTT
TRBV10-3	TRBJ1-5	few	.	CAISESSPSNQPQHF	TGTGCCATCAGTGAGTCTTCCCCTAGCAATCAGCCCCAGCATTTT
TRBV6-6	TRBJ2-7	.	.	CASSPGDPRAYEQYF	TGTGCCAGCAGCCCCGGGGATCCCCGGGCCTACGAGCAGTACTTC
TRBV11-3	TRBJ2-3	.	TRBD2	CASSSRLASGTDTQYF	TGTGCCAGCAGCTCACGACTAGCATCGGGCACAGATACGCAGTATTTT